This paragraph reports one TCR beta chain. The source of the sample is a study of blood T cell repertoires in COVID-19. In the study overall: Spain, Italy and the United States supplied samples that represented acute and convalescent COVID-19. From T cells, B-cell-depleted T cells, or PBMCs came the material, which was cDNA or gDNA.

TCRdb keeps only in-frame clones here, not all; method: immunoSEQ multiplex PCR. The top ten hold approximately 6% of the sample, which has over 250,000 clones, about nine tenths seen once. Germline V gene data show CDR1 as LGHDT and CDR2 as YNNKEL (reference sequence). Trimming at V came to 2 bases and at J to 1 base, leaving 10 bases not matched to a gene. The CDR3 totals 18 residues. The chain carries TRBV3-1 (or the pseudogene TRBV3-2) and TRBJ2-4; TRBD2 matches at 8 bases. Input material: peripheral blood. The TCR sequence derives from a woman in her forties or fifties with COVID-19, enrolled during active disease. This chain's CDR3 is CASSQPPGTSSAKNIQYF. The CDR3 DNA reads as TGTGCCAGCAGCCAACCCCCGGGGACTAGTTCTGCCAAAAACATTCAGTACTTC.